Reported below is one T cell receptor beta chain. The antigen is unknown. This sample stems from a study of cytomegalovirus exposure and HLA in healthy donors. Study-wide background: It was reported in a later analysis that the same platform had been used for the roughly 130 validation repertoires as for the 666 first-cohort repertoires. Study observations and caveats: Cytomegalovirus status was reportedly diagnosed by the classifier with high specificity and sensitivity.

The repertoire was sequenced with immunoSEQ multiplex PCR; TCRdb's copy has only in-frame clones and lacks some. The sample records a few hundred thousand clones, around 85% being singletons. V lost 5 bases and J 5 bases, leaving 14 bases between the germline ends. Germline CDR1 and CDR2: MNHEY and SMNVEV (reference sequence). The CDR3 is made up of 14 amino acids. The donors were in the roughly 120-subject validation cohort; that cohort was separate from the 666-subject first cohort. This sequence was found in a woman under 30 in good health and CMV-seronegative. V is TRBV27 and J is TRBJ2-3, with D possibly being TRBD2 (6 bases). The sample consisted of PBMCs. The CDR3 loop reads CASSITSPRDTQYF. Here the CDR3 DNA reads TGTGCCAGCAGTATAACTAGCCCCCGAGATACGCAGTATTTT.